This T cell receptor beta chain was sequenced in a study of cytomegalovirus exposure and HLA in healthy donors. The PCR made use of 60 Vbeta and 13 Jbeta primers. Profiled with immunoSEQ multiplex PCR; TCRdb holds only in-frame clones, not every one. The sample holds roughly 240,000 clones, approximately 85% seen once. V gave up 0 bases and J gave up 12 bases; unmatched junction bases: 11. Germline CDR1 reads SGHAT; CDR2 reads FQNNGV. This CDR3 comprises 16 residues. This clone showed up just once. Its antigen is undetermined. Study-wide findings and caveats: Under in vitro conditions, a few CMV-associated chains were confirmed as specific for CMV antigens.

The chain has TRBV11-2 and TRBJ2-1, with 10 positions matching TRBD2. Sequenced material: PBMCs. The source of this sequence is a girl aged 2 to 9 in good health and CMV-seronegative. The CDR3 DNA is TGTGCCAGCAGCTTAGATCTGTCTAGCGGGAGAGTATTGCAGTTCTTC. It is translated as CASSLDLSSGRVLQFF. Combining the CDR3 with reference TRBV11-2 and TRBJ2-1 gives the whole variable domain EAGVAQSPRYKIIEKRQSVAFWCNPISGHATLYWYQQILGQGPKLLIQFQNNGVVDDSQLPKDRFSAERLKGVDSTLKIQPAKLEDSAVYLCASSLDLSSGRVLQFFGPGTRLTVL.